The next 29 T cell receptor beta chains were all read from a single sample in a study of neoadjuvant anti-PD-1 for oral cavity cancer. Sequencing used immunoSEQ multiplex PCR; TCRdb keeps in-frame clones, though not all of them. The data contain about 15,000 clones, around 40% of them singletons. Time point indicated: after neoadjuvant nivolumab, at surgical resection. Sequencing used tumor tissue, obtained after nivolumab (anti-PD-1) treatment. All receptors come from a person between 40 and 79 years old with oral cavity squamous cell carcinoma.

The chain combines TRBV11-2 with TRBJ2-2; TRBD1 aligns across 8 bases. Per the germline V gene, CDR1 is SGHAT and CDR2 is FQNNGV. The CDR3 consists of 16 residues. The V gene end was trimmed by 2 bases and the J gene end by 10 bases; junction bases not matched to a gene: 12. CDR3 in DNA: TGTGCCAGCAGCTTAACCAGGACAGGGCAAAACATGGAGCTGTTTTTT. The encoded protein is CASSLTRTGQNMELFF.

This clone was observed a handful of times. The CDR3 DNA sequence: TGCGCCAGCAGCTTGGGAGGGACTTCTGGAAACACCATATATTTT. This sequence encodes CASSLGGTSGNTIYF. V is TRBV5-1 and J is TRBJ1-3, with a possible D match to TRBD1 (5 bases). The CDR3 length is 15 residues. V gave up 0 bases and J gave up 1 base, with 8 bases separating them. CDR1 is SGHRS and CDR2 is YFSETQ in the germline V gene. Variable domain in full (rest from reference TRBV5-1 and TRBJ1-3): KAGVTQTPRYLIKTRGQQVTLSCSPISGHRSVSWYQQTPGQGLQFLFEYFSETQRNKGNFPGRFSGRQFSNSRSEMNVSTLELGDSALYLCASSLGGTSGNTIYFGEGSWLTVV.

The V and J genes are TRBV15 and TRBJ2-5, with 9 bases matching TRBD1. After removal of 5 bases from V and 5 bases from J, the junction contained 12 bases not matched to a gene. Germline V gene data show CDR1 as LNHNV and CDR2 as YYDKDF (reference sequence). CDR3 length: 16 residues. CDR3 in amino acids: CATSLTHRGLLETQYF. CDR3 nucleotide sequence: TGTGCCACCAGCCTCACGCACAGGGGGCTTTTGGAGACCCAGTACTTC.

The chain joins TRBV11-2 to TRBJ1-1; tentatively, D is TRBD1 (5 bases). The CDR3 has 13 amino acids. Trimming shortened V by 6 bases and J by 1 base, and 9 bases separated the two germline ends. Germline V gene data show CDR1 as SGHAT and CDR2 as FQNNGV. CDR3 loop: CASSQTENTEAFF. The CDR3 DNA sequence: TGTGCCAGCAGTCAGACAGAGAACACTGAAGCTTTCTTT. Filled out from reference TRBV11-2 and TRBJ1-1, the complete variable domain reads EAGVAQSPRYKIIEKRQSVAFWCNPISGHATLYWYQQILGQGPKLLIQFQNNGVVDDSQLPKDRFSAERLKGVDSTLKIQPAKLEDSAVYLCASSQTENTEAFFGQGTRLTVV.

The chain uses TRBV2 and TRBJ1-1; D is undetermined. The V gene lost 4 bases and the J gene lost 4 bases, with 4 bases spanning the gap. Germline V gives CDR1 SNHLY, CDR2 FYNNEI. This CDR3 region has 11 residues. DNA for the CDR3: TGTGCCAGCAGTGGTGGCACTGAAGCTTTCTTT. It specifies CASSGGTEAFF.

The chain joins TRBV28 to TRBJ1-2; 7 nucleotides align to TRBD1. V was pared by 5 bases and J by 3 bases, with 6 bases of the junction left unmatched. CDR3 length: 14 residues. Germline V lookup: CDR1 MDHEN, CDR2 SYDVKM. This CDR3 reads CASSPPTGYYGYTF. CDR3 DNA: TGTGCCAGCAGTCCCCCGACAGGGTACTATGGCTACACCTTC.

This rearrangement joins TRBV19 to TRBJ2-5, with D uncertain. Germline loops: CDR1 LNHDA, CDR2 SQIVND (reference sequence). The V end was cut by 4 bases, the J end by 2 bases, with 14 bases between. The CDR3 consists of 15 residues. This CDR3 reads CASSTALAAQETQYF. As DNA, the CDR3 is TGTGCCAGTAGTACCGCCCTGGCGGCTCAAGAGACCCAGTACTTC.

The rearrangement uses TRBV7-9 and TRBJ2-3, with 9 bases identical to TRBD2. This CDR3 has 16 residues. V shed 2 bases, J shed 0 bases, and the junction held 3 bases outside the gene matches. CDR1 and CDR2 (germline): SEHNR, FQNEAQ (reference sequence). CDR3 in amino acids: CASSLWGTSSTDTQYF. CDR3 in DNA: TGTGCCAGCAGCTTATGGGGGACTAGCAGCACAGATACGCAGTATTTT.

This clone was detected only a few times. V usage is TRBV14 and J usage is TRBJ1-1, with D unresolved. CDR1 is SGHDN and CDR2 is FVKESK in the germline V gene. V lost 4 bases, J lost 11 bases, and 17 bases lay in between. The CDR3 totals 13 residues. DNA of the CDR3: TGTGCCAGCAGCCCAACGCGGGGAGCGGAGGCTTTCTTT. As protein: CASSPTRGAEAFF.

The J gene is TRBJ2-1, the V gene TRBV7-9; D possibly uses TRBD1 or TRBD2 (5 bases each). V was clipped by 1 base and J by 0 bases, with 13 bases between them. Per the germline V gene, CDR1 is SEHNR and CDR2 is FQNEAQ (reference sequence). The CDR3 has 17 amino acids. In DNA form, the CDR3 reads TGTGCCAGCAGCTTAGAATCAGGGACCCTCTCCTACAATGAGCAGTTCTTC. Amino acids: CASSLESGTLSYNEQFF.

This clone was detected only a few times. V usage is TRBV27 and J usage is TRBJ1-2; possibly TRBD1 for D (6 bases). The CDR3 is made up of 13 amino acids. Per the germline V gene, CDR1 is MNHEY and CDR2 is SMNVEV (reference sequence). Trimming took 3 bases from V and 8 from J, leaving 13 bases between them. The CDR3 loop reads CASSLTGLLGYTF. CDR3 nucleotide sequence: TGTGCCAGCAGTTTGACAGGACTCTTAGGCTACACCTTC.

The chain has TRBV7-2 and TRBJ2-5; tentatively, D is TRBD2 (5 bases). Germline lookup yields CDR1 SGHTA and CDR2 FQGNSA. V shed 1 base and J shed 5 bases, with 17 bases lying between them. The CDR3 sequence is 16 residues long. This CDR3 reads CASSLGSSNKYETQYF. The CDR3 nucleotides are TGTGCCAGCAGCTTAGGCTCTAGCAATAAGTATGAGACCCAGTACTTC. Together with reference TRBV7-2 and TRBJ2-5, the CDR3 gives the full variable domain: GAGVSQSPSNKVTEKGKDVELRCDPISGHTALYWYRQSLGQGLEFLIYFQGNSAPDKSGLPSDRFSAERTGGSVSTLTIQRTQQEDSAVYLCASSLGSSNKYETQYFGPGTRLLVL.

This chain links TRBV5-4 with TRBJ1-4; D is possibly TRBD1 (5 bases). From germline, CDR1 is SGHNT and CDR2 YYREEE (reference sequence). The CDR3 sequence is 15 residues long. The V end lost 0 bases, the J end lost 4 bases, and 10 bases lay between the germline ends. The CDR3 DNA follows: TGTGCCAGCAGCTTGGCCGGGGGATTTAATGAAAAACTGTTTTTT. It encodes CASSLAGGFNEKLFF.

The chain combines TRBV6-1 with TRBJ1-2; TRBD1 is a possible D gene (6 bases). V was clipped by 4 bases and J by 3 bases, with 12 bases between them. The CDR3 contains 14 residues. CDR1 and CDR2 (germline): MNHNS, SASEGT. The CDR3 nucleotides read TGTGCCAGCAGTGTACAGGGTGGGGACTATGGCTACACCTTC. This codes for CASSVQGGDYGYTF.

The chain has TRBV1 and TRBJ1-5; the table's D call of TRBD1 was not tested on the DNA. TRBV1 is assigned pseudogene status. The CDR3 runs 18 residues. Here the CDR3 DNA reads TGCACCAGCAGCCAAGACGACAGGGGCGGGTATAGCAATCAGCCCCAGCATTTT. It specifies CTSSQDDRGGYSNQPQHF.

The gene calls are TRBV6-5 and TRBJ1-6; unclear D gene. Trimming took 0 bases from V and 10 from J, leaving 16 bases between them. The CDR3 contains 16 residues. From germline, CDR1 is MNHEY and CDR2 SVGAGI. CDR3 protein: CASSYSRPSSRSPLHF. The CDR3 DNA reads as TGTGCCAGCAGTTACTCGAGGCCCTCATCGAGGTCACCCCTCCACTTT.

This clone is deemed medium-sized. This rearrangement joins TRBV19 to TRBJ1-2; D not resolved. Between the trimmed V and J ends, which lost 7 bases and 4 bases, there was a span of 16 bases. This CDR3 has 14 residues. CDR1 LNHDA and CDR2 SQIVND come from the germline V gene (reference sequence). The CDR3 DNA is TGTGCCAGTAATTCAGGTGGCGCGGGCTATGGCTACACCTTC. Its protein product is CASNSGGAGYGYTF. Drawing the rest from reference TRBV19 and TRBJ1-2, the complete variable domain is DGGITQSPKYLFRKEGQNVTLSCEQNLNHDAMYWYRQDPGQGLRLIYYSQIVNDFQKGDIAEGYSVSREKKESFPLTVTSAQKNPTAFYLCASNSGGAGYGYTFGSGTRLTVV.

The chain links TRBV6-5 to TRBJ1-4, with TRBD1 matching 8 bases. Germline V gene data show CDR1 as MNHEY and CDR2 as SVGAGI. The CDR3 is 14 amino acids. Trimming took 5 bases from V and 4 from J; bases not matched to a gene: 3. CDR3 in amino acids: CASSGGQVNEKLFF. The CDR3 DNA reads as TGTGCCAGCAGTGGGGGACAGGTTAATGAAAAACTGTTTTTT.

The CDR3 loop is CASSLWASGTYEQYF. The CDR3 DNA follows: TGTGCCAGCAGCTTATGGGCTAGCGGAACCTACGAGCAGTACTTC. The chain joins TRBV7-2 to TRBJ2-7; 7 nucleotides line up with TRBD2. This CDR3 is built from 15 residues. Unmatched junction bases numbered 6, after V lost 2 bases and J lost 2 bases. Looked up from germline, CDR1 is SGHTA and CDR2 is FQGNSA.

V and J are TRBV7-2 and TRBJ1-5; a possible D gene is TRBD1 (6 bases). The CDR3 spans 15 residues. CDR1 is SGHTA, CDR2 FQGNSA, per germline. V lost 5 bases, J lost 7 bases, and 18 bases lay in between. The CDR3 region has the DNA TGTGCCAGCAGCCGCACAGGCGGGGGCCTACAGCCCCAGCATTTT. The encoded protein is CASSRTGGGLQPQHF.

This sequence joins TRBV6-6 and TRBJ1-6; no firm D call. Trimming shortened V by 5 bases and J by 13 bases, and 24 bases separated the two germline ends. The CDR3 length is 16 residues. CDR1 is MNHNY, CDR2 SVGAGI, per germline (reference sequence). Here the CDR3 reads CASSPTPTPVKFPLHF. The CDR3 nucleotides read TGTGCCAGCAGTCCGACCCCGACACCCGTAAAATTCCCCCTCCACTTT.

The V gene is TRBV10-3, the J gene TRBJ1-5; a possible D gene is TRBD1 (6 bases). The V end was cut by 2 bases, the J end by 7 bases, with 15 bases between. This CDR3 is 15 amino acids long. Germline V gene lookup returns CDR1 ENHRY and CDR2 SYGVKD. CDR3 nucleotides: TGTGCCATCAGTGAGGGGGTGGGGGCAAAGCAGCCCCAGCATTTT. Translating it yields CAISEGVGAKQPQHF.

The V and J genes are TRBV28 and TRBJ1-6; 10 bases agree with TRBD1. The CDR3 runs to 19 residues. V shed 4 bases, J shed 6 bases, and the junction held 15 bases outside the gene matches. Germline CDR1 reads MDHEN; CDR2 reads SYDVKM. This CDR3 reads CASSSRDRGGKIFNSPLHF. CDR3 nucleotides: TGTGCCAGCAGTTCCCGGGACAGGGGTGGTAAAATCTTTAATTCACCCCTCCACTTT.

The chain links TRBV30 to TRBJ1-1, with D perhaps TRBD1 (6 bases). CDR1 is GTSNPN, CDR2 SVGIG, per germline (reference sequence). This CDR3 has 15 residues. The V gene lost 5 bases and the J gene lost 1 base, with 17 bases spanning the gap. The CDR3 region is CAWGDLLGANTEAFF. As DNA, the CDR3 is TGTGCCTGGGGGGACCTCCTGGGGGCGAACACTGAAGCTTTCTTT. The full variable domain, rest sourced from reference TRBV30 and TRBJ1-1, is SQTIHQWPATLVQPVGSPLSLECTVEGTSNPNLYWYRQAAGRGLQLLFYSVGIGQISSEVPQNLSASRPQDRQFILSSKKLLLSDSGFYLCAWGDLLGANTEAFFGQGTRLTVV.

This clone turned up a few times. The genes are TRBV14 and TRBJ1-2, with TRBD1 matching 8 bases. V was clipped by 4 bases and J by 7 bases; unmatched bases: 11. The CDR3 runs to 15 residues. The germline gives CDR1 SGHDN, CDR2 FVKESK. CDR3 in DNA: TGTGCCAGCAGCCGGGCCGGGCAGGGGGCGCCTGGCTACACCTTC. Its translation: CASSRAGQGAPGYTF.

V usage is TRBV14 and J usage is TRBJ1-3; no clear D gene. The CDR3 is 13 amino acids. Germline V gives CDR1 SGHDN, CDR2 FVKESK. The V gene lost 4 bases and the J gene lost 8 bases, with 12 bases spanning the gap. The CDR3 nucleotides are TGTGCCAGCAGCCTGGGTATATGGGACACCATATATTTT. This encodes CASSLGIWDTIYF.

This clone appeared a few times. The CDR3 region is CASSQRAQPQHF. The CDR3 DNA follows: TGTGCCAGCAGTCAGAGGGCTCAGCCCCAGCATTTT. The chain links TRBV28 to TRBJ1-5, with D unclear. The V and J ends lost 5 bases and 6 bases respectively, with 8 bases between them. This CDR3 has 12 amino acids. Germline CDR1 is MDHEN and CDR2 is SYDVKM.

This clone is classed as medium-sized. This sequence joins TRBV13 and TRBJ2-7, with D unclear. Germline loops: CDR1 PRHDT, CDR2 FYEKMQ (reference sequence). Trimming shortened V by 5 bases and J by 1 base, and 12 bases separated the two germline ends. The CDR3 consists of 14 residues. The CDR3 DNA reads TGTGCCAGCAGCGAGTTCCCTACTTCCTACGAGCAGTACTTC. It is translated as CASSEFPTSYEQYF.

The chain employs TRBV5-1 and TRBJ2-2; D remains ambiguous. Germline loops: CDR1 SGHRS, CDR2 YFSETQ. Trimming stripped 1 base from V and 1 base from J, with 5 bases between. The CDR3 spans 14 residues. The CDR3 reads CASSLMQNTGELFF. CDR3 DNA sequence: TGCGCCAGCAGCTTGATGCAGAACACCGGGGAGCTGTTTTTT.